These 26 T cell receptor beta chains originate from one sample sequenced in a study of cytomegalovirus exposure and HLA in healthy donors. The PCR contained 60 Vbeta and 13 Jbeta primers. Libraries were prepared by immunoSEQ multiplex PCR; TCRdb keeps only in-frame clonotypes and omits some of them. The sample lists 100,000 or so clones, approximately 86% occurring once. Input material: PBMCs. These receptors all come from a man aged 18-30 years in good health and CMV-seronegative.

This clone appeared once. This chain joins TRBV5-1 and TRBJ2-7; the D gene is possibly TRBD1 (8 bases). The V end was cut by 3 bases, the J end by 7 bases, with 17 bases between. The CDR3 has 14 residues. Germline assignment: CDR1 SGHRS and CDR2 YFSETQ. CDR3 nucleotides: TGCGCCAGCAGCTCGGACAGGGAGGGGGGGGAGCAGTACTTC. It codes for CASSSDREGGEQYF.

This CDR3 is CASSDFGEKLFF. DNA of the CDR3: TGTGCCAGCAGTGACTTCGGGGAAAAACTGTTTTTT. The J gene is TRBJ1-4, the V gene TRBV6-4; no firm D call. There are 12 residues in the CDR3. Germline-derived CDR1 and CDR2 are MRHNA and SNTAGT. Trimming cost V 1 base and J 8 bases, with 5 bases left between them.

The chain joins TRBV9 to TRBJ1-2; the D is unclear. The germline V and J ends were trimmed by 1 base and 6 bases, with 16 bases remaining between them. The CDR3 runs 15 residues. Germline CDR1 reads SGDLS; CDR2 reads YYNGEE. CDR3 amino acids: CASSVSFQDSNGYTF. The CDR3 DNA reads TGTGCCAGCAGCGTAAGCTTTCAGGATTCTAATGGCTACACCTTC. Complete variable domain (other parts from reference TRBV9 and TRBJ1-2): DSGVTQTPKHLITATGQRVTLRCSPRSGDLSVYWYQQSLDQGLQFLIQYYNGEERAKGNILERFSAQQFPDLHSELNLSSLELGDSALYFCASSVSFQDSNGYTFGSGTRLTVV.

A single count supports this clone. The rearrangement uses TRBV19 and TRBJ2-5; 9 nucleotides line up with TRBD2. The germline CDR1 and CDR2 sequences are LNHDA and SQIVND (reference sequence). This CDR3 contains 13 residues. V shed 6 bases and J 5 bases; nucleotides not matched to a gene: 4. Written as DNA, the CDR3 is TGTGCCAGTAGAGCCGGGACTAGCGAGACCCAGTACTTC. Residues: CASRAGTSETQYF.

The V and J genes are TRBV7-2 and TRBJ1-5, with 7 nucleotides matching TRBD1. CDR3 size: 16 residues. Germline loops: CDR1 SGHTA, CDR2 FQGNSA. The V gene end was trimmed by 2 bases and the J gene end by 4 bases; junction bases not matched to a gene: 8. The chain's CDR3 is CASSLFEQGVNQPQHF. The CDR3, as DNA: TGTGCCAGCAGCTTATTTGAGCAGGGGGTTAATCAGCCCCAGCATTTT.

The CDR3 nucleotides are TGTGCCACCAGTCCGCTAGCGGAGGAGTACGAGCAGTACTTC. Translation gives CATSPLAEEYEQYF. The chain employs TRBV15 and TRBJ2-7, with 7 bases that match TRBD2. The CDR3 runs 14 residues. V lost 6 bases and J lost 4; bases outside the gene matches: 9. The V gene's germline CDR1 is LNHNV and CDR2 YYDKDF (reference sequence). The whole variable domain, filled in from reference TRBV15 and TRBJ2-7, reads DAMVIQNPRYQVTQFGKPVTLSCSQTLNHNVMYWYQQKSSQAPKLLFHYYDKDFNNEADTPDNFQSRRPNTSFCFLDIRSPGLGDTAMYLCATSPLAEEYEQYFGPGTRLTVT.

The rearrangement uses TRBV6-5 and TRBJ2-7; the match to TRBD2 covers 7 bases. CDR1 is MNHEY and CDR2 is SVGAGI in the germline V gene. The ends lost 0 bases at V and 2 bases at J; junction bases unmatched: 7. The CDR3 totals 16 residues. The CDR3 loop is CASSYSGAGNTYEQYF. The DNA of the CDR3 is TGTGCCAGCAGTTACTCGGGAGCGGGAAATACCTACGAGCAGTACTTC.

The sample holds one count of this clone. The chain couples TRBV9 to TRBJ1-2, with TRBD1 matching 7 bases. The CDR3 contains 16 residues. Trimming at V came to 3 bases and at J to 6 bases, leaving 14 bases not matched to a gene. Germline assignment: CDR1 SGDLS and CDR2 YYNGEE. In DNA form, the CDR3 reads TGTGCCAGCAGCGCTCTCAGGGGGTTTGTCGAGAATGGCTACACCTTC. Protein sequence: CASSALRGFVENGYTF.

This clone was recorded a few times. V and J are TRBV6-5 and TRBJ2-7; a weak D match, TRBD2 (6 bases). V was pared by 6 bases and J by 0 bases, with 15 bases between. CDR1 and CDR2 (germline): MNHEY, SVGAGI. The CDR3 is 15 amino acids. CDR3 coding DNA: TGTGCCAGCAGGAAGACTAGGATGACCTCCTACGAGCAGTACTTC. Translating gives CASRKTRMTSYEQYF.

V usage is TRBV9 and J usage is TRBJ1-1, with D maybe TRBD1 (6 bases). The CDR3 is made up of 15 amino acids. Germline CDR1 SGDLS, CDR2 YYNGEE. V shed 0 bases and J shed 0 bases, with 9 bases lying between them. The CDR3 nucleotides read TGTGCCAGCAGCGTAGATGGGGGCTTGAACACTGAAGCTTTCTTT. Translation gives CASSVDGGLNTEAFF.

V and J are TRBV6-1 and TRBJ1-4; D gene ambiguous. The CDR3 covers 11 residues. Per germline, CDR1 MNHNS and CDR2 SASEGT. The V and J ends lost 5 bases and 7 bases respectively, with 5 bases between them. The CDR3 bases are TGTGCCAGCAGTTACGGTGAAAAACTGTTTTTT. It codes for CASSYGEKLFF.

This chain uses TRBV13 with TRBJ1-5, with D possibly being TRBD1 (5 bases). This CDR3 comprises 16 residues. Trimming cost V 3 bases and J 0 bases, with 12 bases left between them. The germline V gene encodes CDR1 PRHDT and CDR2 FYEKMQ (reference sequence). The CDR3 region is CASSFGGGSSNQPQHF. CDR3 bases: TGTGCCAGCAGCTTTGGGGGGGGATCTAGCAATCAGCCCCAGCATTTT.

The chain has TRBV7-8 and TRBJ2-5; 10 nucleotides agree with TRBD1. The germline gives CDR1 SGHVS, CDR2 FQNEAQ. CDR3 length: 16 residues. With 4 bases clipped from V and 3 bases from J, the junction kept 8 bases outside the gene matches. The CDR3 here is CASSSAPGTGEETQYF. CDR3 in DNA: TGTGCCAGCAGCTCGGCACCCGGGACAGGGGAAGAGACCCAGTACTTC. Variable domain in full (rest from reference TRBV7-8 and TRBJ2-5): GAGVSQSPRYKVAKRGQDVALRCDPISGHVSLFWYQQALGQGPEFLTYFQNEAQLDKSGLPSDRFFAERPEGSVSTLKIQRTQQEDSAVYLCASSSAPGTGEETQYFGPGTRLLVL.

Concerning this clone itself: An end of the junction does not agree with germline; a read error may underlie this. CDR3 region: CASSAAPAGQETQYF. In DNA, the CDR3 is TGTGCCAGCAGCGCCGCCCCAGCGGGACAAGAGACCCAGTACTTC. The chain employs TRBV5-1 and TRBJ2-5, with 7 bases matching TRBD2. CDR3 size: 15 residues. Germline V gene lookup returns CDR1 SGHRS and CDR2 YFSETQ.

This chain connects TRBV19 to TRBJ1-3; D gene unclear. Trimming left V 0 bases short and J 0 bases short, with 9 bases between. This CDR3 comprises 16 residues. The germline gives CDR1 LNHDA, CDR2 SQIVND (reference sequence). This CDR3 reads CASSIDKRISGNTIYF. DNA for the CDR3: TGTGCCAGTAGTATAGATAAGCGGATCTCTGGAAACACCATATATTTT.

Of note for this clone: The sample contains more than one DNA sequence encoding this CDR3. J is TRBJ2-7 and V is TRBV5-1; D gene unclear. CDR1 is SGHRS, CDR2 YFSETQ, per germline. The V and J ends lost 0 bases and 3 bases respectively, with 7 bases between them. The CDR3 has 13 residues. The CDR3 DNA follows: TGCGCCAGCAGCTTGGAGTCCGGCTACGAGCAGTACTTC. It specifies CASSLESGYEQYF.

V gene TRBV19 combines with J gene TRBJ2-1, with 11 positions matching TRBD2. Germline lookup yields CDR1 LNHDA and CDR2 SQIVND (reference sequence). This CDR3 spans 16 amino acids. V dropped 2 bases and J dropped 4; count of bases not matched to a gene: 4. The CDR3: CASSISGTSGYNEQFF. The CDR3 region has the DNA TGTGCCAGTAGTATATCCGGGACTAGCGGATACAATGAGCAGTTCTTC.

The chain has TRBV14 and TRBJ2-3; 7 bases align to TRBD2. The CDR3 sequence is 14 residues long. With V trimmed by 8 bases and J by 8 bases, 13 bases remained unmatched. The V gene's germline CDR1 is SGHDN and CDR2 FVKESK. The CDR3 sequence is CASAGLGRFGTQYF. CDR3 in DNA: TGTGCCAGCGCTGGACTAGGGCGTTTTGGTACGCAGTATTTT.

The chain combines TRBV9 with TRBJ2-1; 11 bases fit TRBD2. Unmatched junction bases numbered 8, after V lost 2 bases and J lost 4 bases. From germline, CDR1 is SGDLS and CDR2 YYNGEE. The CDR3 totals 17 residues. The CDR3 here is CASSVGTSGPYYNEQFF. CDR3 in DNA: TGTGCCAGCAGCGTTGGGACTAGCGGACCATATTACAATGAGCAGTTCTTC.

The V and J genes are TRBV11-2 and TRBJ1-3; the D gene is possibly TRBD1 (5 bases). Trimming stripped 5 bases from V and 4 bases from J, with 18 bases between. This CDR3 is built from 16 residues. Per germline, CDR1 SGHAT and CDR2 FQNNGV. The CDR3 here is CASSPQWGRRGNTIYF. The DNA of the CDR3 is TGTGCCAGCAGCCCTCAATGGGGCAGAAGGGGAAACACCATATATTTT.

J is TRBJ2-7 and V is TRBV19; 12 bases are shared with TRBD2. J gave up 3 bases and V 5 bases, and 5 bases lay outside the gene matches. Germline lookup yields CDR1 LNHDA and CDR2 SQIVND (reference sequence). CDR3 length equals 15 residues. The DNA of the CDR3 is TGTGCCAGTAGTCCGCGGACTAGCGGGGTCTACGAGCAGTACTTC. This translates into CASSPRTSGVYEQYF.

This clone appeared a few times. This chain uses TRBV5-1 with TRBJ2-1; D may be TRBD2 (6 bases). Looked up from germline, CDR1 is SGHRS and CDR2 is YFSETQ. Trimming cost V 0 bases and J 7 bases, with 8 bases left between them. This CDR3 contains 13 residues. CDR3 in DNA: TGCGCCAGCAGCTTGGCCCGGGGGAATGAGCAGTTCTTC. This gives the protein CASSLARGNEQFF.

The rearrangement uses TRBV19 and TRBJ1-5; 8 nucleotides match TRBD1. The trim removed 4 bases at V and 10 bases at J, leaving 15 bases unmatched. Looked up from germline, CDR1 is LNHDA and CDR2 is SQIVND (reference sequence). The CDR3 has 16 amino acids. CDR3 in DNA: TGTGCCAGTAGTACAACGGGACAGGTCCTCATTGAACCCCAGCATTTT. This codes for CASSTTGQVLIEPQHF.

V usage is TRBV7-2 and J usage is TRBJ2-7; TRBD1 matches 7 bases. This CDR3 region has 13 residues. Germline CDR1 is SGHTA and CDR2 is FQGNSA. With 1 base clipped from V and 4 bases from J, the junction kept 1 base outside the gene matches. The CDR3 nucleotides read TGTGCCAGCAGCTTAGGGGGACAGTACGAGCAGTACTTC. Translating it yields CASSLGGQYEQYF.

The genes are TRBV4-1 and TRBJ2-3; TRBD2 agrees at 11 bases. The V gene's germline CDR1 is MGHRA and CDR2 YSYEKL. The CDR3 spans 18 residues. V was clipped by 5 bases and J by 6 bases; unmatched bases: 16. As DNA, the CDR3 is TGCGCCAGCAGCGCACGACCCCTTAGCGGGAGGGCCGTGGATACGCAGTATTTT. Translating gives CASSARPLSGRAVDTQYF.

V and J are TRBV4-3 and TRBJ2-2; D remains ambiguous. V gave up 0 bases and J gave up 3 bases, with 11 bases separating them. CDR1 LGHNA and CDR2 YSLEER come from the germline V gene. This CDR3 has 16 amino acids. Written as DNA, the CDR3 is TGCGCCAGCAGCCAAGATTGGGCTACCCACACCGGGGAGCTGTTTTTT. This sequence encodes CASSQDWATHTGELFF.